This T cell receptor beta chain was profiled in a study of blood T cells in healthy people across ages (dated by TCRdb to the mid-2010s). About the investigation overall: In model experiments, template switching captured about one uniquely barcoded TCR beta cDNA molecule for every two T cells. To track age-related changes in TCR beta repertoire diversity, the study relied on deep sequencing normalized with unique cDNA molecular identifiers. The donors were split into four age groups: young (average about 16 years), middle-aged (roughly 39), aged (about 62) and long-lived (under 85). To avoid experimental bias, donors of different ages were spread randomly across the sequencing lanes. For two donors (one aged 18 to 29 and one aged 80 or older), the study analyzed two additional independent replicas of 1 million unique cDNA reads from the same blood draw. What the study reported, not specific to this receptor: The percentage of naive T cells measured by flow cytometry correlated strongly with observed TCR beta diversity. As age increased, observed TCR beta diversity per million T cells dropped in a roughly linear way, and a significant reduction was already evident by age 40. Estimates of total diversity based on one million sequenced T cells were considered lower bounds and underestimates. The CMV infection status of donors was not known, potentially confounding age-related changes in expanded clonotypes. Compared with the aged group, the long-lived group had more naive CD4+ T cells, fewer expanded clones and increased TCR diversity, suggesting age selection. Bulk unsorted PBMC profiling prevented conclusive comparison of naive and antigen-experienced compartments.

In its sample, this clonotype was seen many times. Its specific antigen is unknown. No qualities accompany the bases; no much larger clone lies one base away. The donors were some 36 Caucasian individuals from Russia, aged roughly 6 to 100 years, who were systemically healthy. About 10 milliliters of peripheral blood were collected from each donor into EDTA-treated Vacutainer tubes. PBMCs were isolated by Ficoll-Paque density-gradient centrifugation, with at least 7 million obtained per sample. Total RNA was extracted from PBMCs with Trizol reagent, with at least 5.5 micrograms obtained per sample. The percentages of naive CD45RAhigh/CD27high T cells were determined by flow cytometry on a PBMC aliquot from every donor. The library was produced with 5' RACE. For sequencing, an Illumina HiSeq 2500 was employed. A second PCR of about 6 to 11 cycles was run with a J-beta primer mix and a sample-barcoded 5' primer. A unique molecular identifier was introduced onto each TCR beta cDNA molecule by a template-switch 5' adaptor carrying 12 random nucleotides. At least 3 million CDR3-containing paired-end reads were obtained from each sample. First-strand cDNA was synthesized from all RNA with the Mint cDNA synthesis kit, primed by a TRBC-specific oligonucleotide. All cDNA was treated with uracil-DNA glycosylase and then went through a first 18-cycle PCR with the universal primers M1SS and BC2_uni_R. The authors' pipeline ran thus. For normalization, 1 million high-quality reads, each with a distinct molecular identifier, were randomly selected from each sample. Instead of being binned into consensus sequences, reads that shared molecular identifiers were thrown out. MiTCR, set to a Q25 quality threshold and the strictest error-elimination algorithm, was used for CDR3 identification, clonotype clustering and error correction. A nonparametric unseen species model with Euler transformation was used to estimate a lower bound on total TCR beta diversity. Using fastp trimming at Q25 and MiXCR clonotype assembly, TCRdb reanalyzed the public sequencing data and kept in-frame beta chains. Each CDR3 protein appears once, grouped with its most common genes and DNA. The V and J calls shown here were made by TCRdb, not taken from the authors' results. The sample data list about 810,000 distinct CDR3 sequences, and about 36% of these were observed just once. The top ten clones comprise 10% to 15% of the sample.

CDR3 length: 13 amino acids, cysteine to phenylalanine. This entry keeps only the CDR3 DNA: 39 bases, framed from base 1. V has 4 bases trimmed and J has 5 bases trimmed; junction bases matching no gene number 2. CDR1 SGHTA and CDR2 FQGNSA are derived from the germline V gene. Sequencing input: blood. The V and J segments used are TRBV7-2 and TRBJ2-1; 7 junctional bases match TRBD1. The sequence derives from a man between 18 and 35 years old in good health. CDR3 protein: CASSSDRNNEQFF. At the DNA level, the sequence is TGTGCCAGCAGCTCGGACAGGAACAATGAGCAGTTCTTC.